This T cell receptor beta chain was profiled in a study of control samples from healthy donors and cancer patients. The CDR3 has 17 amino acids. In germline, CDR1 is LNHDA, CDR2 SQIVND (reference sequence). J was trimmed by 3 bases and V by 2 bases; bases with no gene match: 9. Profiled with immunoSEQ multiplex PCR; TCRdb holds only in-frame clones, not every one. Seen here are about 120,000 clones, roughly nine tenths observed once, and the top ten hold 7.8%. This receptor was obtained from a woman younger than 35 in good health. Sequencing was performed on blood. This chain connects TRBV19 to TRBJ2-7, with TRBD2 identical over 11 bases. CDR3 region: CASSISPGTSGGYEQYF. The CDR3 DNA is TGTGCCAGTAGTATAAGTCCCGGGACTAGCGGAGGCTACGAGCAGTACTTC.